This T cell receptor beta chain came from a study of OX40 agonist ivuxolimab in advanced cancers. With regard to the full study: Ivuxolimab was a fully human IgG2 agonistic monoclonal antibody targeting the costimulatory receptor OX40 (CD134). Intravenous ivuxolimab was administered to patients every 2 weeks at six dose levels: 0.01, 0.1, 0.3, 1.5, 3 and 10 mg/kg. Of the approximately 50 dose-escalation patients, hepatocellular carcinoma was present in some 19, melanoma in roughly 15, renal cell carcinoma in 9 and head and neck cancer in 9. In the dose-escalation cohort, approximately 82% of patients were male, and the mean age was 60 years with a range of roughly 20 to 85. Prior anti-PD-1, anti-PD-L1 or anti-CTLA-4 therapy was permitted, and 40% of dose-escalation patients had received checkpoint inhibitors. Three dose-escalation patients achieved partial responses, one with hepatocellular carcinoma and two with cutaneous melanoma. The purpose of peripheral TCRbeta sequencing was to test whether ivuxolimab changed TCR sequence diversity and led to clonal T-cell expansion. The monotherapy dose-escalation portion (N of about 50 patients) of the phase I ivuxolimab trial is reported in the paper.

Patients with autoimmune disease history or receiving systemic immunosuppression were excluded from the trial. Peripheral blood for TCR sequencing was drawn from every dose cohort at baseline, at cycle 4 day 1 and at cycle 7 day 1. The samples were drawn from a first-in-human, open-label, multicenter phase I dose-escalation trial of ivuxolimab. Adults with locally advanced or metastatic head and neck squamous cell, hepatocellular, melanoma or renal cell carcinoma were enrolled in the trial. Before TCR sequencing, CD4+ and CD8+ T cells were separately sorted from peripheral blood. Genomic DNA was extracted from sorted cells for sequencing of the TCRbeta CDR3 region. The immunoSEQ Assay was used to sequence the TCRbeta CDR3 regions. TCRdb took over this immuneACCESS table, retaining in-frame rearrangements with V and J assigned. Such tables are incomplete; in checked studies, under half of the missing clones stem from an unresolved V gene, and the remainder is unexplained. Counted in this sample were around 87,000 clones; 85% to 95% of them appeared once. The ten largest account for over 2% of the sample.

What the study reported, not specific to this receptor: In partial responders in the 0.1-3.0 mg/kg groups, normalized peripheral clonal expansion was found to be among the lowest, especially among CD8+ T cells. Which antigens the clonally expanded peripheral T cells were specific for was not determined. On average, CD8+ T cells showed more expanded clones than CD4+ T cells after ivuxolimab. Clonal expansion of both CD4+ and CD8+ blood T cells was observed from baseline to week 6 at doses 0.1 to 3.0 mg/kg. Low levels of normalized T-cell clonal expansion were also seen in some patients who did not respond.

CDR1 and CDR2 were assigned from the germline V gene as SGHAT and FQNNGV. V and J are truncated by 4 bases and 1 base respectively, leaving an intervening sequence of 13 bases. Counted from cysteine to phenylalanine, this CDR3 has 15 amino acids. Just the 45-base CDR3 DNA is kept, in frame starting at base 1. As to this clone: Its antigen is still unknown. Base qualities are not recorded, but no much larger clone differs from it by a single base.

This TCR was sampled from an adult with an advanced solid tumor such as melanoma, head and neck, liver or kidney cancer. The chain is assembled from TRBV11-2 and TRBJ2-5; TRBD2 could be the D gene, as 6 bases match. The source material was CD4+ or CD8+ T cells sorted from blood, sampled in a trial of the OX40 agonist ivuxolimab. The nucleotides read TGTGCCAGCAGCTCAGAGGTAGCGGCCCAAGAGACCCAGTACTTC. This yields the protein CASSSEVAAQETQYF.